This T cell receptor beta chain originates from a study of quantifying T cell responses using KT2 cells. Study-level background: RNA was reverse transcribed with TCR alpha and beta constant-region primers. The second PCR was a qPCR stopped at a predetermined fluorescence threshold.

The cDNA 3' end received a ligated oligonucleotide with a UMI. An equimolar mix of RC1.1 and RC1.2 primed the beta chain across TRBC1 and TRBC2. TCR alpha and beta chains were handled separately starting at the second PCR. In TCRdb, the UMI-ligation and nested PCR reads were re-called with MiXCR into one record per CDR3 protein. The sample contains approximately 43,000 distinct CDR3 sequences, about a sixth of which appear only once. This clonotype was detected a few times. The sequence was collected from a human donor. Sequencing was carried out using PBMCs spiked with cells of the T cell clone KT2.

CDR3 bases: TGTGCCAGCAGCTTTAATGAAAAACTGTTTTTT. Amino acids: CASSFNEKLFF. The chain combines TRBV7-2 with TRBJ1-4; no clear D gene. With 3 bases removed from V and 4 bases from J, the gap between germline ends came to 0 bases. The V gene's germline CDR1 is SGHTA and CDR2 FQGNSA. There are 11 residues in the CDR3. Looking up the rest from reference TRBV7-2 and TRBJ1-4 gives the full variable domain: GAGVSQSPSNKVTEKGKDVELRCDPISGHTALYWYRQSLGQGLEFLIYFQGNSAPDKSGLPSDRFSAERTGGSVSTLTIQRTQQEDSAVYLCASSFNEKLFFGSGTQLSVL.